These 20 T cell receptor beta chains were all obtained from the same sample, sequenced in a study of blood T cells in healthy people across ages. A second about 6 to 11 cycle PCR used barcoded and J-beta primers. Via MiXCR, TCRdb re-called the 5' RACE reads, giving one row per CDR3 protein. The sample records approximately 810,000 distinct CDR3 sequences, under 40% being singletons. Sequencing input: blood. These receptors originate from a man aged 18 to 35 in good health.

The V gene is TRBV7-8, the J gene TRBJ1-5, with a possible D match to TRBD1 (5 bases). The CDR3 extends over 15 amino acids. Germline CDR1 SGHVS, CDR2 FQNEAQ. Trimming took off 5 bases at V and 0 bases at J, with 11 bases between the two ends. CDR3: CASSRDSYSNQPQHF. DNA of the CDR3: TGTGCCAGCAGCAGAGACAGCTATAGCAATCAGCCCCAGCATTTT.

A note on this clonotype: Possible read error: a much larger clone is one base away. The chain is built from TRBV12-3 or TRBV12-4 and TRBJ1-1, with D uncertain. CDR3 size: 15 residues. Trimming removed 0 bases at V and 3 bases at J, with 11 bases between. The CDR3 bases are TGTGCCAGCAGTTTAGCCGAGAACATGCACACTGAAGCTTTCTTT. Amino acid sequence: CASSLAENMHTEAFF.

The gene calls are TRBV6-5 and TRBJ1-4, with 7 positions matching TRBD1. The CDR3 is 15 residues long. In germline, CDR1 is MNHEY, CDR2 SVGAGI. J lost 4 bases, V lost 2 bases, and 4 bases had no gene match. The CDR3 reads CASSYQQGVNEKLFF. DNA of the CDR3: TGTGCCAGCAGTTACCAGCAGGGGGTTAATGAAAAACTGTTTTTT.

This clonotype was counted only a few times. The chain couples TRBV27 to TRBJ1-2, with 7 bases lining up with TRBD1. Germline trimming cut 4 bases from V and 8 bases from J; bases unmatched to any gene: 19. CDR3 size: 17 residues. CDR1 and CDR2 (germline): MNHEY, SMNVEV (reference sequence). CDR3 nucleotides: TGTGCCAGCAGTTCACTAGGACAGGCCTCCTATCGACTAGGCTACACCTTC. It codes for CASSSLGQASYRLGYTF.

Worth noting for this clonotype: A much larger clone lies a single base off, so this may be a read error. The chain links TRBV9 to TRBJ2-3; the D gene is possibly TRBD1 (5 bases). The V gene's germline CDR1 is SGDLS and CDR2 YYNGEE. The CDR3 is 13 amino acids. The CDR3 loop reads CVSSVHRTDTQYF. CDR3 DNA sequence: TGTGTCAGCAGCGTTCACAGGACAGATACGCAGTATTTT.

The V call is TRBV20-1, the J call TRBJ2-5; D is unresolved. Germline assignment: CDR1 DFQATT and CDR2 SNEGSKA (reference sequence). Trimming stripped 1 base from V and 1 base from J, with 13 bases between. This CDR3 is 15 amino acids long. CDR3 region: CSARVPLGSQETQYF. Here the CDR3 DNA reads TGCAGTGCTAGAGTGCCCCTAGGCAGCCAAGAGACCCAGTACTTC.

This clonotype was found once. This CDR3 reads CAWSRVGENYEQYF. CDR3 DNA sequence: TGTGCCTGGAGTAGGGTAGGGGAGAATTACGAGCAGTACTTC. This chain connects TRBV30 to TRBJ2-4; D possibly uses TRBD1 or TRBD2 (5 bases each). The closer fit of TRBJ2-7 to the DNA end suggests the J call may be wrong. This CDR3 region has 14 residues. Germline loops: CDR1 GTSNPN, CDR2 SVGIG (reference sequence).

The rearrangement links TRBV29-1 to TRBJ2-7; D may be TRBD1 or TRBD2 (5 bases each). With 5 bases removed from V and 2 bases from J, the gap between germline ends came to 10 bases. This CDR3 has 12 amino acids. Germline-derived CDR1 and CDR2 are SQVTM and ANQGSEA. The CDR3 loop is CSVHMGPYEQYF. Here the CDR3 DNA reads TGCAGCGTTCACATGGGACCCTACGAGCAGTACTTC.

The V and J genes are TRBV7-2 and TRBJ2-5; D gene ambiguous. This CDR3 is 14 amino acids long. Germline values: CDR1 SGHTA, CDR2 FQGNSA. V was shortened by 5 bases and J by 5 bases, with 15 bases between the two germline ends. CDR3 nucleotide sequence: TGTACCAGCAGCCAGAAGGAAGGGTGGGAGACCCAGTACTTC. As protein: CTSSQKEGWETQYF.

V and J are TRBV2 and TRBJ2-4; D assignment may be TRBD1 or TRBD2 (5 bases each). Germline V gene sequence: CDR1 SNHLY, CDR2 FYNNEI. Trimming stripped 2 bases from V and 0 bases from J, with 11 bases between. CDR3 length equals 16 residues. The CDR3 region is CASSETGTVAKNIQYF. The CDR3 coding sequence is TGTGCCAGCAGTGAAACCGGGACCGTAGCCAAAAACATTCAGTACTTC. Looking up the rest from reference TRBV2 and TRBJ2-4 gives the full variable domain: EPEVTQTPSHQVTQMGQEVILRCVPISNHLYFYWYRQILGQKVEFLVSFYNNEISEKSEIFDDQFSVERPDGSNFTLKIRSTKLEDSAMYFCASSETGTVAKNIQYFGAGTRLSVL.

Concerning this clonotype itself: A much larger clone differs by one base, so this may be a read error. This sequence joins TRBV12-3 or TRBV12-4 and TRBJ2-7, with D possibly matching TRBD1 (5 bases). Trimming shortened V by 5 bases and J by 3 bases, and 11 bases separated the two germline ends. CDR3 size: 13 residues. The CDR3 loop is CASSVFQGYEQYF. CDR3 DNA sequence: TGTGCCAGCAGTGTATTTCAGGGCTACGAGCAGTACTTC.

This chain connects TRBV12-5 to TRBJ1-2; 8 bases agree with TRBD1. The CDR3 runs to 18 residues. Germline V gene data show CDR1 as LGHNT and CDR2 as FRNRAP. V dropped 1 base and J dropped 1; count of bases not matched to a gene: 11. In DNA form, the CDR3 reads TGTGCTAGTGGTTTGGGGCAGACAGGGGAAAGTTATAACTATGGCTACACCTTC. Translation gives CASGLGQTGESYNYGYTF.

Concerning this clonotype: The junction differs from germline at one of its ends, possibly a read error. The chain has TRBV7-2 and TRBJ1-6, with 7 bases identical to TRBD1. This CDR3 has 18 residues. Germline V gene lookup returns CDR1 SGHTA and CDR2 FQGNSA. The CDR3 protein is CVSSGMGTAAFYNSPLHF. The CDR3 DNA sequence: TGTGTCAGCAGCGGAATGGGGACAGCCGCCTTCTATAATTCACCCCTCCACTTT.

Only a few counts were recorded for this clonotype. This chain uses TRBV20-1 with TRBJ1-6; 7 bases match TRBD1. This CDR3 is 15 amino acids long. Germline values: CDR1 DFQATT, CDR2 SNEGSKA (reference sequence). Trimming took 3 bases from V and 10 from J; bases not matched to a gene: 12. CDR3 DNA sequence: TGCAGTGCTAGGGCCCCGACAGGGCGGGGGTCACCCCTCCACTTT. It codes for CSARAPTGRGSPLHF.

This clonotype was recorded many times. The CDR3 reads CASRTSGVVETQYF. The CDR3 DNA reads as TGTGCCAGCAGAACTAGCGGGGTCGTAGAGACCCAGTACTTC. The V and J genes are TRBV27 and TRBJ2-5, with TRBD2 matching 10 bases. This CDR3 is built from 14 residues. V lost 6 bases, J lost 4 bases, and 5 bases stayed unmatched. Germline lookup yields CDR1 MNHEY and CDR2 SMNVEV (reference sequence).

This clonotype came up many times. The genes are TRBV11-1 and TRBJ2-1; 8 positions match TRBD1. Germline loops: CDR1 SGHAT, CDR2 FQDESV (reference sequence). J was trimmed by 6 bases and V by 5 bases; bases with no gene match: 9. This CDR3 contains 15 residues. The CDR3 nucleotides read TGTGCCAGCAGCCCGTCCGGGACAGGCCCCAATGAGCAGTTCTTC. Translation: CASSPSGTGPNEQFF.

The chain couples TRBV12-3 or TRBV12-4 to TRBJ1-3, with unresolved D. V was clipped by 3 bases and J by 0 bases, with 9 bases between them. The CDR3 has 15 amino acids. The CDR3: CASSFGGLSGNTIYF. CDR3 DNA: TGTGCCAGCAGTTTCGGAGGACTCTCTGGAAACACCATATATTTT.

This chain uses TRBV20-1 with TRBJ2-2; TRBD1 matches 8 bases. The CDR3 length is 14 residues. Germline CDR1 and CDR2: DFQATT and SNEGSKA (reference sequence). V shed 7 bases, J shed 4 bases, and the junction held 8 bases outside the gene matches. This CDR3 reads CSGRRTGTTGELFF. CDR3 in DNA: TGCAGTGGCCGGAGGACAGGGACCACCGGGGAGCTGTTTTTT.

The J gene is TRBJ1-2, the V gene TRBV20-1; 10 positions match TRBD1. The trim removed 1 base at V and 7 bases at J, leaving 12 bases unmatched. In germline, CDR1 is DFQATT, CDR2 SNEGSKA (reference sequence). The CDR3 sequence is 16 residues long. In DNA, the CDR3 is TGCAGTGCTAGAGGAGACAGGGGGCTTGGTAGTTTTGGCTACACCTTC. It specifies CSARGDRGLGSFGYTF.

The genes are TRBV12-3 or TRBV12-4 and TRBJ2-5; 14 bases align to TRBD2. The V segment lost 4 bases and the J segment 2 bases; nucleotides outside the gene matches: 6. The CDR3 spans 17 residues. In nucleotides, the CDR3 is TGTGCCAGCAGTTCCGGACTAGCGGGGGGTATTCAAGAGACCCAGTACTTC. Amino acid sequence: CASSSGLAGGIQETQYF.